These T cell receptor beta chains were read from a single sample in a study of blood T cell repertoires in COVID-19. Here immunoSEQ multiplex PCR was the method, and the copy in TCRdb shows in-frame clones only, minus some. The data contain 200,000 to 250,000 clones, 92% of them singletons. The sequencing sample was made of peripheral blood. These receptors originate from a man between 60 and 70 years old with COVID-19, enrolled during active disease. Each CDR3 is given with its conserved first and last residue. The D gene is left open where the match is weak. A row's size may be missing; if present it is once, few, many or a size class.

j_call,d_call,v_call,clone_size,cdr3_aa
TRBJ1-6,-,TRBV30,-,CAWSLSGSSYNSPLHF
TRBJ2-1,-,TRBV28,-,CASTPGGAYNEQFF
TRBJ2-2,TRBD2,TRBV7-2,once,CASSPNPSGMNTGELFF
TRBJ1-5,-,TRBV28,-,CASSLYPGNRQPQHF
TRBJ2-2,-,TRBV18,-,CASSLNPGTNTGELFF
TRBJ2-1,TRBD2,TRBV11-3,-,CASSSTAGGLRNEQFF
TRBJ2-7,-,TRBV3-1/TRBV3-2,-,CASSSGHYEQYF
TRBJ1-3,TRBD1,TRBV9,-,CASSVGGGQGGNTIYF
TRBJ1-1,-,TRBV30,-,CAWSVVSLGARTEAFF
TRBJ1-1,-,TRBV11-2,-,CASSLDGGANTEAFF
TRBJ2-1,TRBD2,TRBV3-1/TRBV3-2,-,CASSQGPGGPYNEQFF
TRBJ2-7,TRBD1,TRBV19,-,CASSIRSWDPGTGVGEQYF
TRBJ1-1,TRBD1,TRBV12-3/TRBV12-4,-,CASSPNQGAYAFF
TRBJ2-7,-,TRBV10-2,-,CASIGGAYPGEQYF
TRBJ2-3,TRBD1,TRBV7-3,-,CASSLGQAATTDTQYF
TRBJ2-7,TRBD1,TRBV19,-,CASSSRTGVPEQYF
TRBJ2-1,TRBD2,TRBV12-3/TRBV12-4,-,CASGTSGRDEQFF
TRBJ1-6,TRBD1,TRBV11-2,-,CASSLAGGGSPLHF
TRBJ1-5,-,TRBV6-1,-,CASSETGRFQQHF
TRBJ2-1,TRBD1,TRBV5-1,-,CASSSGGEHNEQFF